Below are 22 T cell receptor beta chains sequenced from a single sample in a study of memory CD4+ T cells and cytomegalovirus serostatus. Profiled with immunoSEQ multiplex PCR; TCRdb holds only in-frame clones, not every one. The table includes over 60,000 clones, approximately 71% detected once. The sort gate was single viable CD3+CD4+CD8-CD45RO+ cells for memory CD4+ T cells. Sequencing used memory CD4+ T cells from blood. Receptor source: an adult in good health and CMV-seronegative.

V is TRBV6-1 and J is TRBJ1-1; possible D gene TRBD1, 6 bases. The CDR3 sequence is 13 residues long. Germline assignment: CDR1 MNHNS and CDR2 SASEGT. Trimming took 6 bases from V and 1 from J, leaving 9 bases between them. CDR3 in amino acids: CASSLQGNTEAFF. CDR3 nucleotide sequence: TGTGCCAGCAGCCTACAGGGGAACACTGAAGCTTTCTTT.

This clone was counted between two and nine times. The J gene is TRBJ2-5, the V gene TRBV19; D assignment may be TRBD1 or TRBD2 (5 bases each). Germline V lookup: CDR1 LNHDA, CDR2 SQIVND (reference sequence). CDR3 size: 15 residues. Deletions cut 6 bases from V and 5 bases from J, with 19 bases between. The CDR3 nucleotides are TGTGCCAGTAGGCCAAAGGGGCAGGGACGTGAGACCCAGTACTTC. The encoded protein is CASRPKGQGRETQYF.

The V gene is TRBV7-2, the J gene TRBJ1-2; D is ambiguous. V was clipped by 5 bases and J by 4 bases, with 17 bases between them. The CDR3 consists of 15 residues. The germline CDR1 and CDR2 sequences are SGHTA and FQGNSA. The CDR3 loop reads CASSPPRSGSYGYTF. The CDR3 DNA follows: TGTGCCAGCAGCCCCCCCCGGTCAGGATCCTATGGCTACACCTTC.

This clone was recorded a few times. The chain has TRBV6-5 and TRBJ1-4; 7 bases line up with TRBD1. The germline gives CDR1 MNHEY, CDR2 SVGAGI. The CDR3 length is 15 residues. V lost 6 bases to trimming and J lost 11 bases; unmatched junction nucleotides: 15. This CDR3 is CASRTAGGISDKLFF. CDR3 nucleotides: TGTGCCAGCAGGACCGCAGGGGGGATATCGGATAAACTGTTTTTT.

The chain combines TRBV5-1 with TRBJ1-2; 8 bases line up with TRBD1. This CDR3 has 16 amino acids. The germline gives CDR1 SGHRS, CDR2 YFSETQ. J was trimmed by 0 bases and V by 5 bases; bases with no gene match: 9. CDR3 sequence reads: CASRTGATASNYGYTF. DNA for the CDR3: TGCGCCAGCAGGACAGGGGCCACCGCGTCTAACTATGGCTACACCTTC.

The chain has TRBV6-1 and TRBJ1-2; TRBD1 aligns across 8 bases. Germline V gene lookup returns CDR1 MNHNS and CDR2 SASEGT. This CDR3 has 13 amino acids. After removal of 6 bases from V and 4 bases from J, the junction contained 4 bases not matched to a gene. CDR3 region: CASRITGGYGYTF. In nucleotides, the CDR3 is TGTGCCAGCAGGATTACAGGGGGCTATGGCTACACCTTC.

The chain recombines TRBV7-2 with TRBJ2-1; D is possibly TRBD1 (5 bases). Germline-derived CDR1 and CDR2 are SGHTA and FQGNSA. This CDR3 is built from 16 residues. V was trimmed by 4 bases and J by 2 bases, leaving 15 bases between them. This CDR3 is CASSYLGEGAYNEQFF. Here the CDR3 DNA reads TGTGCCAGCAGCTACTTAGGCGAAGGGGCCTACAATGAGCAGTTCTTC. The whole variable domain, filled in from reference TRBV7-2 and TRBJ2-1, reads GAGVSQSPSNKVTEKGKDVELRCDPISGHTALYWYRQSLGQGLEFLIYFQGNSAPDKSGLPSDRFSAERTGGSVSTLTIQRTQQEDSAVYLCASSYLGEGAYNEQFFGPGTRLTVL.

The V call is TRBV27, the J call TRBJ1-1; 8 bases line up with TRBD1. The CDR3 spans 13 residues. After removal of 6 bases from V and 5 bases from J, the junction contained 5 bases not matched to a gene. The germline V gene encodes CDR1 MNHEY and CDR2 SMNVEV (reference sequence). The CDR3, as DNA: TGTGCCAGCAGATCAGGGGGCAGGACTGAAGCTTTCTTT. Its protein is CASRSGGRTEAFF.

This rearrangement joins TRBV7-2 to TRBJ1-1; D is possibly TRBD1 (5 bases). V lost 3 bases, J lost 4 bases, and 12 bases lay in between. This CDR3 is 14 amino acids long. CDR1 and CDR2 (germline): SGHTA, FQGNSA. The CDR3 sequence is CASSFPQGRTEAFF. Here the CDR3 DNA reads TGTGCCAGCAGCTTCCCGCAGGGCCGCACTGAAGCTTTCTTT.

This clone was recorded once. V usage is TRBV18 and J usage is TRBJ2-7; D perhaps matches TRBD2 (6 bases). CDR3 length: 15 residues. V lost 2 bases and J lost 5, with 16 bases in between. Germline V gene lookup returns CDR1 KGHSH and CDR2 LQKENI. The CDR3 coding sequence is TGTGCCAGCTCACCAGGGCTAGCGTCTATCAACGAGCAGTACTTC. Its translation: CASSPGLASINEQYF. Drawing the rest from reference TRBV18 and TRBJ2-7, the complete variable domain is NAGVMQNPRHLVRRRGQEARLRCSPMKGHSHVYWYRQLPEEGLKFMVYLQKENIIDESGMPKERFSAEFPKEGPSILRIQQVVRGDSAAYFCASSPGLASINEQYFGPGTRLTVT.

The chain has TRBV5-1 and TRBJ2-3; D is possibly TRBD2 (5 bases). CDR1 is SGHRS, CDR2 YFSETQ, per germline. The CDR3 sequence is 16 residues long. Between the trimmed V and J ends, which lost 1 base and 2 bases, there was a span of 14 bases. CDR3 amino acids: CASSLQAAASTDTQYF. For the CDR3, the DNA is TGCGCCAGCAGCTTGCAAGCGGCCGCCTCCACAGATACGCAGTATTTT.

The chain couples TRBV25-1 to TRBJ1-5, with D possibly matching TRBD1 (6 bases). The CDR3 has 15 residues. Trimming removed 2 bases from V and 7 bases from J, with 15 bases in between. The germline V gene encodes CDR1 MGHDK and CDR2 SYGVNS. This CDR3 is CASSEMGGGGQPQHF. The CDR3 DNA reads as TGTGCCAGCAGTGAAATGGGGGGGGGCGGACAGCCCCAGCATTTT.

The chain carries TRBV6-5 and TRBJ2-7; D is uncertain. This CDR3 is built from 10 residues. Germline loops: CDR1 MNHEY, CDR2 SVGAGI. Trimming took off 5 bases at V and 4 bases at J, with 3 bases between the two ends. The CDR3 region is CASSEYEQYF. The CDR3 DNA reads as TGTGCCAGCAGTGAATACGAGCAGTACTTC.

This rearrangement joins TRBV5-1 to TRBJ1-1, with a tentative D call TRBD1 (5 bases). V was trimmed by 4 bases and J by 1 base, leaving 11 bases between them. The germline V gene encodes CDR1 SGHRS and CDR2 YFSETQ. The CDR3 has 14 residues. CDR3 sequence: CASSNSGGNTEAFF. As DNA, the CDR3 is TGCGCCAGCAGCAACTCGGGGGGGAACACTGAAGCTTTCTTT.

The chain is built from TRBV19 and TRBJ2-3; a possible D gene is TRBD1 (6 bases). The CDR3 is 17 residues long. Trimming removed 4 bases at V and 4 bases at J, with 21 bases between. Germline loops: CDR1 LNHDA, CDR2 SQIVND (reference sequence). The CDR3 loop is CASSTRGGAFGADTQYF. CDR3 nucleotides: TGTGCCAGTAGTACCAGAGGGGGAGCGTTCGGCGCAGATACGCAGTATTTT.

In the case of this clone: A junction end diverges from the germline sequence, so it may reflect a read error. The V and J genes are TRBV7-7 and TRBJ2-5, with D possibly being TRBD1 (6 bases). The CDR3 is 16 amino acids. CDR1 is SSHAT, CDR2 FNYEAQ, per germline (reference sequence). The CDR3 DNA follows: TGTGCTAGCAGCTTAGGGCACGGGACACTCCAAGAGACCCAGTACTTC. Amino acids: CASSLGHGTLQETQYF.

This clone was found a few times. V and J are TRBV15 and TRBJ2-1; unclear D gene. Germline V gene lookup returns CDR1 LNHNV and CDR2 YYDKDF (reference sequence). V shed 8 bases and J shed 4 bases, with 12 bases lying between them. This CDR3 spans 13 amino acids. The CDR3 sequence: CATSYARYNEQFF. CDR3 coding DNA: TGTGCCACCTCCTATGCCAGATACAATGAGCAGTTCTTC.

This clone has a single count. The V gene is TRBV19, the J gene TRBJ2-3; D may be TRBD2 (5 bases). Germline V gives CDR1 LNHDA, CDR2 SQIVND (reference sequence). Trimming stripped 5 bases from V and 2 bases from J, with 17 bases between. The CDR3 consists of 16 residues. For the CDR3, the DNA is TGTGCCAGTAGTCGTCTAGCCCCTGGAAACACAGATACGCAGTATTTT. Protein: CASSRLAPGNTDTQYF.

V is TRBV4-3 and J is TRBJ2-3; D uncertain. With 0 bases removed from V and 4 bases from J, the gap between germline ends came to 17 bases. The length of the CDR3 is 17 residues. Germline V gene data show CDR1 as LGHNA and CDR2 as YSLEER. CDR3 nucleotide sequence: TGCGCCAGCAGCCAAGAGTCTTCCGTAACCTTAGCAGATACGCAGTATTTT. It is translated as CASSQESSVTLADTQYF.

V and J are TRBV30 and TRBJ1-6; 8 bases fit TRBD1. The CDR3 is 16 amino acids. With 0 bases clipped from V and 7 bases from J, the junction kept 8 bases outside the gene matches. The germline V gene has CDR1 GTSNPN and CDR2 SVGIG (reference sequence). In DNA form, the CDR3 reads TGTGCCTGGAGTGTATCAGGGGGCTTTCGGAATTCACCCCTCCACTTT. Translation: CAWSVSGGFRNSPLHF.

V and J are TRBV18 and TRBJ2-7; D is possibly TRBD2 (5 bases). The CDR3 extends over 14 amino acids. The V end was cut by 4 bases, the J end by 0 bases, with 10 bases between. Germline V gene sequence: CDR1 KGHSH, CDR2 LQKENI. CDR3 nucleotide sequence: TGTGCCAGCTCACAACCAGAGGGCTCCTACGAGCAGTACTTC. Protein sequence: CASSQPEGSYEQYF.

CDR3 in DNA: TGTGCCAGCAGCTTGGGTCAGGGGGAGAGTGGCTACACCTTC. Protein: CASSLGQGESGYTF. J is TRBJ1-2 and V is TRBV5-4; 7 bases are shared with TRBD1. The V gene's germline CDR1 is SGHNT and CDR2 YYREEE (reference sequence). The CDR3 is made up of 14 amino acids. J lost 7 bases, V lost 0 bases, and 6 bases had no gene match.